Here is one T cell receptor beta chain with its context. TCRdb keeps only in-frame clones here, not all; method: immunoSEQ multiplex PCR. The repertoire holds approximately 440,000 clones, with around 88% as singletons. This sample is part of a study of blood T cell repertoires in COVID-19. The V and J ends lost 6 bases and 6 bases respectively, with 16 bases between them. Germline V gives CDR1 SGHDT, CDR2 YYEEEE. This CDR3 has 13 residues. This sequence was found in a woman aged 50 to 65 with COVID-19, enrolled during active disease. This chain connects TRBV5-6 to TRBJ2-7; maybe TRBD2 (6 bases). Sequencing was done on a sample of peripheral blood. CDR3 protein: CASTPFLGGEQYF. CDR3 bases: TGTGCCAGCACCCCCTTTCTGGGAGGCGAGCAGTACTTC.